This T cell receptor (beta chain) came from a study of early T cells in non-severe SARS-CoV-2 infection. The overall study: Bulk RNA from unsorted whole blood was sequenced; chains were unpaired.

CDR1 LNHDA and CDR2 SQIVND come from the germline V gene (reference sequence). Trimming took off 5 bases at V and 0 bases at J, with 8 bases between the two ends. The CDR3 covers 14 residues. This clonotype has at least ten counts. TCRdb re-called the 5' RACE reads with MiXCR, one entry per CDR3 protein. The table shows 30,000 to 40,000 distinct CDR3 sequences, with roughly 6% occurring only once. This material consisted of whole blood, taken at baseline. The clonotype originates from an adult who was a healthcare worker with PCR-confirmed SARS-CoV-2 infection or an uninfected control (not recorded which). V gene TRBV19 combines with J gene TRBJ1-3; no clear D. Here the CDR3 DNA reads TGTGCCAGTAGTCTGACCTTCTCTGGAAACACCATATATTTT. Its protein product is CASSLTFSGNTIYF.